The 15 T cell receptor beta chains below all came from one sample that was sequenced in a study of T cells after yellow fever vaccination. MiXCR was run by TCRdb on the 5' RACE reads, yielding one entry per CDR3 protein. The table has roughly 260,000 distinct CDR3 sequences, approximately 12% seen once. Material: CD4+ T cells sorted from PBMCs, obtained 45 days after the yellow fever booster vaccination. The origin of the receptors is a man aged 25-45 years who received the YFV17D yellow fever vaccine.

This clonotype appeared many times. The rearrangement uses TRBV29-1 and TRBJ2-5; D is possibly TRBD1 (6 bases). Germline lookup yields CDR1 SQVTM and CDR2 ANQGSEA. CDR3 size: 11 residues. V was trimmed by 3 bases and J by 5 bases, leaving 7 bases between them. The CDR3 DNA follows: TGCAGCGTTGAGGGGGCTGAGACCCAGTACTTC. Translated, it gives CSVEGAETQYF.

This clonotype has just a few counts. DNA for the CDR3: TGCAGTGCTAGAGGTACCGGGACAAAAGCCGATTACGAGCAGTACTTC. Translated: CSARGTGTKADYEQYF. The J gene is TRBJ2-7, the V gene TRBV20-1; D is possibly TRBD1 (6 bases). Trimming pared 1 base from V and 4 bases from J, leaving 20 bases between. This CDR3 region has 16 residues. Germline loops: CDR1 DFQATT, CDR2 SNEGSKA (reference sequence).

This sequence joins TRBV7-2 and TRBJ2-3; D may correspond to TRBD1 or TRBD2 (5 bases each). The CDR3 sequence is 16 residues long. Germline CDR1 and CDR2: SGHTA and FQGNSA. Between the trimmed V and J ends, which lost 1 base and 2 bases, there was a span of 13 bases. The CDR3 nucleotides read TGTGCCAGCAGCTTAGTCGGGACGCAGTCCACAGATACGCAGTATTTT. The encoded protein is CASSLVGTQSTDTQYF.

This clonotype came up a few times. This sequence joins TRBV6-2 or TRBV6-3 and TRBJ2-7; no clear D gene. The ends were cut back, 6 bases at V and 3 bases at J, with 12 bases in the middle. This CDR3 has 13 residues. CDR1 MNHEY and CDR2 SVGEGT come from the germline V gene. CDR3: CASSTTYSYEQYF. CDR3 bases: TGTGCCAGCAGCACTACCTACAGCTACGAGCAGTACTTC.

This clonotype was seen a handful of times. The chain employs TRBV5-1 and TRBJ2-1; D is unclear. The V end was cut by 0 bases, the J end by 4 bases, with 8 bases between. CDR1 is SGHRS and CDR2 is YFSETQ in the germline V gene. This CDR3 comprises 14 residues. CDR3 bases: TGCGCCAGCAGCTTGGATCCAGAATACAATGAGCAGTTCTTC. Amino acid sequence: CASSLDPEYNEQFF.

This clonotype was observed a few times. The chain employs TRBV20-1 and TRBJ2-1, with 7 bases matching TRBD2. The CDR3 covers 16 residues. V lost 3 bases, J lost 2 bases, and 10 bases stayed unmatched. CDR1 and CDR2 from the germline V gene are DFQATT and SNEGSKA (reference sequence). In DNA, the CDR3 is TGCAGTGCTAGTCCCCCCAGCGGGAACACCTACAATGAGCAGTTCTTC. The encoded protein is CSASPPSGNTYNEQFF.

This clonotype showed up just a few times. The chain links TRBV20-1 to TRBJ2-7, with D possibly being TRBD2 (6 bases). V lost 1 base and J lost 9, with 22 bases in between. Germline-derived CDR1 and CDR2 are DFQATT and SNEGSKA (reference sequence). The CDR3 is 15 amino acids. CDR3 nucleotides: TGCAGTGCTAGAGGTGGCGGGGCTAGCAGTAGCGGGCAGTACTTC. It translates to CSARGGGASSSGQYF.

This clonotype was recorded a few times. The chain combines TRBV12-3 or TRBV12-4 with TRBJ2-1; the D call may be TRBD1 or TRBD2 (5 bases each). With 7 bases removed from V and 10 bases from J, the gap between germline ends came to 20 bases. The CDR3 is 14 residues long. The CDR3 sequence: CASMRGEASEEQFF. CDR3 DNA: TGTGCCAGCATGAGGGGAGAGGCTTCTGAGGAGCAGTTCTTC.

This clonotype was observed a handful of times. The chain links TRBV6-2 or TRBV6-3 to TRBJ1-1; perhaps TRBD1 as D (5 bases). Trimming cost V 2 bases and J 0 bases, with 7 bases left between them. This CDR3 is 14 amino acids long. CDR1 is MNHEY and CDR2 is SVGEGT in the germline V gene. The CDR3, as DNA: TGTGCCAGCAGTTACGACAGCTTGAACACTGAAGCTTTCTTT. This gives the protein CASSYDSLNTEAFF.

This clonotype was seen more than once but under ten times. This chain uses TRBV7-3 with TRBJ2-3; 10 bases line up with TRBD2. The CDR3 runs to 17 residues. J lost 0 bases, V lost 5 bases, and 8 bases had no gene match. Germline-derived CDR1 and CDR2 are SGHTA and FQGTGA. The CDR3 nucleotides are TGTGCCAGCAGCAAATTGACTAGCGGGTCAAGCACAGATACGCAGTATTTT. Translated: CASSKLTSGSSTDTQYF.

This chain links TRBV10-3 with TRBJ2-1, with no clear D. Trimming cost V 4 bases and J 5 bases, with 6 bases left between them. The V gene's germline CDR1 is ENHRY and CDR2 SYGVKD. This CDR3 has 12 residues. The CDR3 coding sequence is TGTGCCATCAGTGCAGCGAACAATGAGCAGTTCTTC. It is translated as CAISAANNEQFF.

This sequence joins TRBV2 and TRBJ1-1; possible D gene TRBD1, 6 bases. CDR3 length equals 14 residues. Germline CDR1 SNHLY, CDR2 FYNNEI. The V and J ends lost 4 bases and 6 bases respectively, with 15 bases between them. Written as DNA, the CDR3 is TGTGCCAGCAGTGTAGAGGGGGTGGGGTCTGAAGCTTTCTTT. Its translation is CASSVEGVGSEAFF.

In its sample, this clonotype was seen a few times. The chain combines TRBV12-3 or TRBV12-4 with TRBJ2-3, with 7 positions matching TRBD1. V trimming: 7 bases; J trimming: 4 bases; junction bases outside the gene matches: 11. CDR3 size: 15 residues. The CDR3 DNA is TGTGCCAGCAAGGAGGCCGGGACAGAGCCAGATACGCAGTATTTT. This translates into CASKEAGTEPDTQYF.

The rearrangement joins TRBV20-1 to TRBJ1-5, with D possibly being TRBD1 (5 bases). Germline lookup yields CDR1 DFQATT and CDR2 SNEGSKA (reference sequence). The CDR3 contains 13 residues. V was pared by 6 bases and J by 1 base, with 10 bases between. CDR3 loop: CSAQGNSNQPQHF. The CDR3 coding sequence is TGCAGTGCCCAGGGAAACAGCAATCAGCCCCAGCATTTT.

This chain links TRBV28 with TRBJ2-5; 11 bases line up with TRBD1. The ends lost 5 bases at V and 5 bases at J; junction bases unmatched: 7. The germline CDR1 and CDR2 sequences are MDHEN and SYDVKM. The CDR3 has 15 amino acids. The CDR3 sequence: CASSPGQGEWETQYF. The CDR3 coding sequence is TGTGCCAGCAGTCCGGGACAGGGGGAATGGGAGACCCAGTACTTC. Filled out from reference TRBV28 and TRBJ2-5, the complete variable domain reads DVKVTQSSRYLVKRTGEKVFLECVQDMDHENMFWYRQDPGLGLRLIYFSYDVKMKEKGDIPEGYSVSREKKERFSLILESASTNQTSMYLCASSPGQGEWETQYFGPGTRLLVL.